This T cell receptor beta chain was captured by sequencing in a study of cytomegalovirus exposure and HLA in healthy donors. Background on the study: The same platform was used for the 120 validation repertoires and the roughly 670 first-cohort repertoires, a later analysis reported. Broader study findings: A few CMV-associated chains proved CMV antigen-specific in vitro. Most TCR sequences were seen very rarely across donors, but some public TCRs occurred in many.

In germline, CDR1 is LNHDA, CDR2 SQIVND (reference sequence). V trimming: 1 base; J trimming: 0 bases; junction bases outside the gene matches: 11. This CDR3 region has 19 residues. The repertoire was sequenced with immunoSEQ multiplex PCR; TCRdb's copy has only in-frame clones and lacks some. Here the sample spans about 120,000 clones, roughly 82% being singletons. The donors were in the approximately 130-subject validation cohort, distinct from the approximately 610-subject first cohort. Turning to this clone: What it recognizes is unknown.

The specimen sequenced was PBMCs. J is TRBJ1-4 and V is TRBV19, with 7 bases lining up with TRBD1. The sequence came from a man younger than 35 in good health and CMV-seronegative. Here the CDR3 reads CASSIGGGDPYATNEKLFF. The CDR3 DNA is TGTGCCAGTAGTATAGGAGGGGGCGACCCCTATGCAACTAATGAAAAACTGTTTTTT.